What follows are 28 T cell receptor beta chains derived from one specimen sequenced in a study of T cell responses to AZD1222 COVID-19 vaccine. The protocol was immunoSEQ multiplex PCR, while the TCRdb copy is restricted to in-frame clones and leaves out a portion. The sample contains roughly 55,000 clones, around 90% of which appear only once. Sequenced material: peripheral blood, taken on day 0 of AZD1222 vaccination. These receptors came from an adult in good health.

CDR3 sequence reads: CASSPPPHGGLNQPQHF. CDR3 nucleotides: TGTGCCAGCAGTCCCCCCCCACACGGTGGCCTCAATCAGCCCCAGCATTTT. This chain links TRBV6-2 or TRBV6-3 with TRBJ1-5; D ambiguous. The germline gives CDR1 MNHEY, CDR2 SVGEGT. V lost 5 bases to trimming and J lost 3 bases, with 20 bases between them. The CDR3 spans 17 residues.

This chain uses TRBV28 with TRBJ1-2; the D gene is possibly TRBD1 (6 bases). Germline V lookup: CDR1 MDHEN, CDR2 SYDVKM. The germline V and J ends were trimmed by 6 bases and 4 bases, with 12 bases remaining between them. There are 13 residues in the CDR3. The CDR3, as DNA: TGTGCCAGCAGCACACCAGGGGTCTATGGCTACACCTTC. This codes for CASSTPGVYGYTF.

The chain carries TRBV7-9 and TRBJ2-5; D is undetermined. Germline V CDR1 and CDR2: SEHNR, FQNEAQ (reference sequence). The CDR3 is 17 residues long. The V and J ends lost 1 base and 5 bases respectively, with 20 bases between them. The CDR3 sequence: CASSLVDPPTELETQYF. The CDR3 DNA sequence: TGTGCCAGCAGCTTAGTCGATCCCCCCACAGAGCTGGAGACCCAGTACTTC. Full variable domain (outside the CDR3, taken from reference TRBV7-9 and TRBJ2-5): DTGVSQNPRHKITKRGQNVTFRCDPISEHNRLYWYRQTLGQGPEFLTYFQNEAQLEKSRLLSDRFSAERPKGSFSTLEIQRTEQGDSAMYLCASSLVDPPTELETQYFGPGTRLLVL.

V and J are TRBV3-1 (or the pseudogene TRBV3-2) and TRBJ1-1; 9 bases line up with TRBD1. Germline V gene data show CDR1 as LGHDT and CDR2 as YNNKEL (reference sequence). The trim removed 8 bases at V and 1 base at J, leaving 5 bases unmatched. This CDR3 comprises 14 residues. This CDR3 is CASSYRGRNTEAFF. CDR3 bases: TGTGCCAGCTCGTACAGGGGGCGGAACACTGAAGCTTTCTTT.

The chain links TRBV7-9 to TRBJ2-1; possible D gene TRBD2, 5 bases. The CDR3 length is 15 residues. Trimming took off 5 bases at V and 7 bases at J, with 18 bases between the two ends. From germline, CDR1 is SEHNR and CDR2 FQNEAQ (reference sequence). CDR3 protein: CASSLDPGSGNEQFF. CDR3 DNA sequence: TGTGCCAGCAGCCTAGACCCGGGGTCGGGGAATGAGCAGTTCTTC.

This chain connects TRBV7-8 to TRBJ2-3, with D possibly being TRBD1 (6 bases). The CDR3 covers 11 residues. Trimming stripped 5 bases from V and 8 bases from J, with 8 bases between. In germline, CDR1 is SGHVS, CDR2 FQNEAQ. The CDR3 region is CASSPQGTQYF. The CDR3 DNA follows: TGTGCCAGCAGCCCACAGGGTACGCAGTATTTT.

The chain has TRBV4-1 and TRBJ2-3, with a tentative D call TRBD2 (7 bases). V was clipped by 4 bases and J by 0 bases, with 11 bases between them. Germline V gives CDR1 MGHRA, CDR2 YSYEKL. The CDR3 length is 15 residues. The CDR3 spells CASSPRGASTDTQYF. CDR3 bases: TGCGCCAGCAGCCCACGGGGGGCGAGCACAGATACGCAGTATTTT.

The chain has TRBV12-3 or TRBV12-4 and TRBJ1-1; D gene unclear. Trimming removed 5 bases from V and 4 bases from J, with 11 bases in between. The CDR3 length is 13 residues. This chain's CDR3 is CASSPGRGTEAFF. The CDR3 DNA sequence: TGTGCCAGCAGTCCTGGCCGGGGCACTGAAGCTTTCTTT.

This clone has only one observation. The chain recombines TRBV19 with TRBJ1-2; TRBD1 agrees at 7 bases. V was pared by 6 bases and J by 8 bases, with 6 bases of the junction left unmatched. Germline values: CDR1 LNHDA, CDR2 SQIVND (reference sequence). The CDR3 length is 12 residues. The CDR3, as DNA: TGTGCCAGTAGGCCGACAGGGAGCGGCTACACCTTC. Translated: CASRPTGSGYTF.

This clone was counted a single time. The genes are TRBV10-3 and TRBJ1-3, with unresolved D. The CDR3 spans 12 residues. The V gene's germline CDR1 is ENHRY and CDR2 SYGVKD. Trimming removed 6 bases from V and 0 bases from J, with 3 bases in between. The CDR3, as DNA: TGTGCCATCAGGGGCTCTGGAAACACCATATATTTT. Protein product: CAIRGSGNTIYF.

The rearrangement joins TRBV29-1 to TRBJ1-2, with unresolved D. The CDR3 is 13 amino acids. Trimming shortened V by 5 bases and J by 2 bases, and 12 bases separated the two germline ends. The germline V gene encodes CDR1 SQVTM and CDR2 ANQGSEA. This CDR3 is CSVRPGLNYGYTF. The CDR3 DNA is TGCAGCGTTCGTCCGGGGTTGAACTATGGCTACACCTTC.

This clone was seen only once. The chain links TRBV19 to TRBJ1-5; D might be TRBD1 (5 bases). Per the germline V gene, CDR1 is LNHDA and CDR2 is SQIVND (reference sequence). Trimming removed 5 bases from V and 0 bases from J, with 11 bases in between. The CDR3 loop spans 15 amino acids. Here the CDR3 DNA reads TGTGCCAGTAGTTGGGGGAAAATTAGCAATCAGCCCCAGCATTTT. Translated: CASSWGKISNQPQHF.

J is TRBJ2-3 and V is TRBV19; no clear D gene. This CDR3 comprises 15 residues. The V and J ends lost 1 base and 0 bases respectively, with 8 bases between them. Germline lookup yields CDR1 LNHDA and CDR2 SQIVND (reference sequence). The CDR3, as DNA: TGTGCCAGTAGTATAGGGGCGGATAGCACAGATACGCAGTATTTT. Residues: CASSIGADSTDTQYF.

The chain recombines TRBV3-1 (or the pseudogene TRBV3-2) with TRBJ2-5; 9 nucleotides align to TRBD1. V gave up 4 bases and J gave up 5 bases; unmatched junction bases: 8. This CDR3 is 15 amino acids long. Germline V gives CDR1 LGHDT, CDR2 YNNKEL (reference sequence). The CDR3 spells CASSPGTGRKETQYF. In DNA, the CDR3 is TGTGCCAGCAGCCCCGGGACAGGGCGAAAGGAGACCCAGTACTTC.

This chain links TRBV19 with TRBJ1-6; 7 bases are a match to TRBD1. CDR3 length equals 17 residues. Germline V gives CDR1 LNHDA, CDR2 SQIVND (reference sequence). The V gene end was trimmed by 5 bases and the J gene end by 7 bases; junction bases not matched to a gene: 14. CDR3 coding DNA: TGTGCCAGTAGTCGCCTTCCCCCCGGGACAGAAAATTCACCCCTCCACTTT. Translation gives CASSRLPPGTENSPLHF.

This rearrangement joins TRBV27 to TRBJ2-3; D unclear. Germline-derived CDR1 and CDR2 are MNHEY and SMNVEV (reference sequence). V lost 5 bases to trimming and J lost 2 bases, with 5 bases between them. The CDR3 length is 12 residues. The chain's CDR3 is CASSPNTDTQYF. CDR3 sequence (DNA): TGTGCCAGCAGTCCAAACACAGATACGCAGTATTTT.

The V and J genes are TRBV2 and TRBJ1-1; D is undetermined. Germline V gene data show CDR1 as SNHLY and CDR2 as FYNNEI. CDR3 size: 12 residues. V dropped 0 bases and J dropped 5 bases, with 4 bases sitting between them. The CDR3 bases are TGTGCCAGCAGTGAAGCGATAACTGAAGCTTTCTTT. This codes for CASSEAITEAFF.

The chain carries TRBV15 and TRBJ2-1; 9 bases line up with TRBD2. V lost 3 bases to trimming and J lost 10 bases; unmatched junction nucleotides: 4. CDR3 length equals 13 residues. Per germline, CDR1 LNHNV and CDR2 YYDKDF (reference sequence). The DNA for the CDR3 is TGTGCCACCAGCAGGGGGACTAGCTGGGAGCAGTTCTTC. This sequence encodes CATSRGTSWEQFF. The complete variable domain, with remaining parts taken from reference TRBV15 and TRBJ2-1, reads DAMVIQNPRYQVTQFGKPVTLSCSQTLNHNVMYWYQQKSSQAPKLLFHYYDKDFNNEADTPDNFQSRRPNTSFCFLDIRSPGLGDTAMYLCATSRGTSWEQFFGPGTRLTVL.

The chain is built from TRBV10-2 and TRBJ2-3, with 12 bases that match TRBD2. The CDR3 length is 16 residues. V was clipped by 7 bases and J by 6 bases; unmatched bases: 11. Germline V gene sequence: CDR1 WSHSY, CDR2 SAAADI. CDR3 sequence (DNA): TGCGCCAGCAACCGGGGACTAGCGGGCCCCAGTGATACGCAGTATTTT. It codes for CASNRGLAGPSDTQYF.

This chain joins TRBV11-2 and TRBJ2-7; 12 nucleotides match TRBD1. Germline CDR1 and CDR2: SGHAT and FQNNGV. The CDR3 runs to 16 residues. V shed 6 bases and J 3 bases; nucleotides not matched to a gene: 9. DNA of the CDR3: TGTGCCAGCAGTCCGGGACAGGGGGCGCGTAACTACGAGCAGTACTTC. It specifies CASSPGQGARNYEQYF.

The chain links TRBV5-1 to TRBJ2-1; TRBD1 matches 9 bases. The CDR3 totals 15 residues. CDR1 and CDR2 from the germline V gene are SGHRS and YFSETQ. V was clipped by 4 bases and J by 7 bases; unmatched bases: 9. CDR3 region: CASSRQGGFQNEQFF. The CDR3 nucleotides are TGCGCCAGCAGCCGACAGGGGGGCTTCCAGAATGAGCAGTTCTTC.

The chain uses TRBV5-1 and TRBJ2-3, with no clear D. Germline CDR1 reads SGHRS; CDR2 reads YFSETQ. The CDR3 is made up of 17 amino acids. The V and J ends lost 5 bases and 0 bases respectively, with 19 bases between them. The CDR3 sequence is CASSQDPQPSSTDTQYF. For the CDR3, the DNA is TGCGCCAGCAGTCAGGACCCCCAACCCTCTAGCACAGATACGCAGTATTTT.

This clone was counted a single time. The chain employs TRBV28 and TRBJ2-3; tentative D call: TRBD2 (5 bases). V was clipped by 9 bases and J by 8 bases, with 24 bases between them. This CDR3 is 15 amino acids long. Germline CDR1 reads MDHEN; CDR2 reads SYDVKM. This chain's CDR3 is CASPPTGTASLTQYF. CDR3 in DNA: TGTGCCAGTCCCCCTACGGGAACTGCCTCTCTTACGCAGTATTTT.

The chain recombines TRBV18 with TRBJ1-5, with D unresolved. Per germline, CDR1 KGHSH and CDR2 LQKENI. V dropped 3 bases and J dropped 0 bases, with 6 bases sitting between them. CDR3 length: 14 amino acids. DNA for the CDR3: TGTGCCAGCTCACCGCCCTATAGCAATCAGCCCCAGCATTTT. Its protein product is CASSPPYSNQPQHF.

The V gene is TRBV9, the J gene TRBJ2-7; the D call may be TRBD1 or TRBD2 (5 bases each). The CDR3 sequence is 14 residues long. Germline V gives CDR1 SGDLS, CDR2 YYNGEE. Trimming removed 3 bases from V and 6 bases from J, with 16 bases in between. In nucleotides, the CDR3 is TGTGCCAGCAGCGGACCCGGGACCTTAACCGAGCAGTACTTC. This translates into CASSGPGTLTEQYF.

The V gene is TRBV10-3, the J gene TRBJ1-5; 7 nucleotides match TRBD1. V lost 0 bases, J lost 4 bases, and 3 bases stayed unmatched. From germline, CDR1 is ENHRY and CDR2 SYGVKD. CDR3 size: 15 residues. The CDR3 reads CAISESPGQNQPQHF. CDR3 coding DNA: TGTGCCATCAGTGAGTCCCCGGGACAGAATCAGCCCCAGCATTTT.

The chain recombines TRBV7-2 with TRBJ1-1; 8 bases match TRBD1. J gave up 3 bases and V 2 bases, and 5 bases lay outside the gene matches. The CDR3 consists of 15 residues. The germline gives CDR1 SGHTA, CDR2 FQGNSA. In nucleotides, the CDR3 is TGTGCCAGCAGCTTACAGGGGGCGGGTGACACTGAAGCTTTCTTT. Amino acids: CASSLQGAGDTEAFF.

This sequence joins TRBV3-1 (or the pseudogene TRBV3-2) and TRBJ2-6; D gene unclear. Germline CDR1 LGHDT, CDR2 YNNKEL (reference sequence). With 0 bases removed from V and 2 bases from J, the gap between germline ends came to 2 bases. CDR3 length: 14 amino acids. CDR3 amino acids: CASSQEAGANVLTF. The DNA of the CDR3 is TGTGCCAGCAGCCAAGAGGCTGGGGCCAACGTCCTGACTTTC.